Listed below are T cell receptor beta chains from one sample, sequenced in a study of T cells after somatic rescue of genetic block. TCRdb keeps only in-frame clones here, not all; method: immunoSEQ multiplex PCR. The sample carries roughly 58,000 clones, roughly 96% recorded once. The specimen sequenced was peripheral blood mononuclear cells (PBMCs). Receptor source: a child in the first two years of life. The conserved cysteine and the conserved F or W are not part of the CDR3 here.

TRBV7-2 | ASSLAGVGGYTQY
TRBV20-1 | SARVGYEQY
TRBV29-1 | SVAGQGDRTEAF
TRBV27 | ASSLRRGTGKNIQY
TRBV4-1 | ASRQSVDRSSYEQY
TRBV4-1 | ASSGQGMDEQF
TRBV18 | ASSPQTGLAGAGEQF
TRBV30 | AWDRATGNTIY
TRBV11-1 | ASSLALAGGYEQY
TRBV11-2 | ASSLLAGGEEQY
TRBV5-4 | ASSAGDRGWDGYT
TRBV19 | ASSPPGQGYT
TRBV15 | ATSIQVNTEAF
TRBV5-6 | ASSLVGSPITDTQY
TRBV6-1 | ASSSLTGRGYGYT
TRBV28 | ASRKQETQY
TRBV5-1 | ASSLQPGDTQY
TRBV7-9 | ASSLTGSISGNTIY
TRBV6-6 | ASSGQGASSPLH
TRBV29-1 | SVPVGAGQETQY
TRBV5-5 | ASSFLRTGGVAEAF
TRBV27 | ASSSGLAPNSYEQY
TRBV28 | ASSHTGGGNQPQH
TRBV30 | AWRTTYEQY
TRBV5-1 | ASSPTSGYNEQF
TRBV7-9 | ASSLGLAGDNEQF